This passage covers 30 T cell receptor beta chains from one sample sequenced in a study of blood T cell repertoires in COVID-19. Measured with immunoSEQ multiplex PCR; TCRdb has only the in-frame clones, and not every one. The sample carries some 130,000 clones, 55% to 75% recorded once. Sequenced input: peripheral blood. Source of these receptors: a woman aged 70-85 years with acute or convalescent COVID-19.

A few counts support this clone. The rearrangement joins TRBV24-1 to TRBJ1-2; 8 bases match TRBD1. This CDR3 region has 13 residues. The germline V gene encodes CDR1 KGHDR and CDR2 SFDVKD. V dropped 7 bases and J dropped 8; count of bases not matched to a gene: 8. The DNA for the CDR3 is TGTGCCACCAGAGATCAGGGGGCTGCGGGCTACACCTTC. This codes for CATRDQGAAGYTF.

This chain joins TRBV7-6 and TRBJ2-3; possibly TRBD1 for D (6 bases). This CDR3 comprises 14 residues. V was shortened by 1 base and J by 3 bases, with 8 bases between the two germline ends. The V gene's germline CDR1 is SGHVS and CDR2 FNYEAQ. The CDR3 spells CASSLGTGTDTQYF. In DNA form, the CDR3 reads TGTGCCAGCAGCTTAGGTACAGGGACAGATACGCAGTATTTT.

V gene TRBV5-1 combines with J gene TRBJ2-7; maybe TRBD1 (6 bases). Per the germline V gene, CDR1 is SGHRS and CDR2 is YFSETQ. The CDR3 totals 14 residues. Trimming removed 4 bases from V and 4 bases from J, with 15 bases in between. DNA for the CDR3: TGCGCCAGCAGCCCCTCAGGGGAAAGGTACGAGCAGTACTTC. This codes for CASSPSGERYEQYF.

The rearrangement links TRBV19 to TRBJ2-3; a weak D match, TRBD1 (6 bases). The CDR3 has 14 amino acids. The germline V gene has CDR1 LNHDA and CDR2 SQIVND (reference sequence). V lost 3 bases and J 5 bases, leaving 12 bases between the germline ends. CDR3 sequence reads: CASSIWTAQDTQYF. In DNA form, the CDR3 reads TGTGCCAGTAGTATCTGGACAGCACAAGATACGCAGTATTTT.

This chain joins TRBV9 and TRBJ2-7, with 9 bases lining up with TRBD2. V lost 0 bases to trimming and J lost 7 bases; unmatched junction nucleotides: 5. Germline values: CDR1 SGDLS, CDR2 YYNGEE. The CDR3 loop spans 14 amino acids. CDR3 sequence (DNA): TGTGCCAGCAGCGTAGATAGCGGGGGCTCGGAGCAGTACTTC. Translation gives CASSVDSGGSEQYF.

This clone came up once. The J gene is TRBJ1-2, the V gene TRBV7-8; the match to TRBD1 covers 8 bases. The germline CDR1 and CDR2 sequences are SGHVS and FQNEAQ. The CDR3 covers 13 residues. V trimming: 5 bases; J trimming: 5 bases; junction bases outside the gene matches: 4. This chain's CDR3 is CASSRQGSYGYTF. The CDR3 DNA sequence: TGTGCCAGCAGCCGACAGGGGAGTTATGGCTACACCTTC.

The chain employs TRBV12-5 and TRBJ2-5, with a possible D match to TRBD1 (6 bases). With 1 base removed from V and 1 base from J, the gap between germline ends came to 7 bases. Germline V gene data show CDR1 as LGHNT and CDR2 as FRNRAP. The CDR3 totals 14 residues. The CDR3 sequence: CASGLGTAQETQYF. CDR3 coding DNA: TGTGCTAGTGGTTTGGGGACAGCCCAAGAGACCCAGTACTTC.

The CDR3 coding sequence is TGTGCCAGCAGTTCAGGGGCCCGTCGTGAAAAACTGTTTTTT. It yields the protein CASSSGARREKLFF. The chain joins TRBV27 to TRBJ1-4; a weak D match, TRBD1 (6 bases). Trimming removed 4 bases from V and 7 bases from J, with 13 bases in between. The germline V gene has CDR1 MNHEY and CDR2 SMNVEV (reference sequence). The CDR3 covers 14 residues.

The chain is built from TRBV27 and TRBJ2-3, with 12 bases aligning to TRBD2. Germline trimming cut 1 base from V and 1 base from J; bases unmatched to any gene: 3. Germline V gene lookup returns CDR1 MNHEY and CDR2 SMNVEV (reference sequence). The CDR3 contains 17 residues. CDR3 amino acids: CASSLWASGGGTDTQYF. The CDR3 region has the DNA TGTGCCAGCAGTTTATGGGCTAGCGGGGGGGGCACAGATACGCAGTATTTT.

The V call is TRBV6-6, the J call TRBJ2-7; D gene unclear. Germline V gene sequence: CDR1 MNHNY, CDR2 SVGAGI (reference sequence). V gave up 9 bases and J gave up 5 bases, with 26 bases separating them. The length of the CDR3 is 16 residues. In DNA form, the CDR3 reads TGTGCCAGTATAGATTCGGAGTCGGCATATGTCCACGAGCAGTACTTC. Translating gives CASIDSESAYVHEQYF.

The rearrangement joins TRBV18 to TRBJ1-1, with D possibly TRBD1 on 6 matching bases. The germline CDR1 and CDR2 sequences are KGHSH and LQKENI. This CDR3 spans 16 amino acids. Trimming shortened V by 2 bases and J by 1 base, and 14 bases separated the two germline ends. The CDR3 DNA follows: TGTGCCAGCTCACCAGTCGGAGGACAGAAGAACACTGAAGCTTTCTTT. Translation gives CASSPVGGQKNTEAFF.

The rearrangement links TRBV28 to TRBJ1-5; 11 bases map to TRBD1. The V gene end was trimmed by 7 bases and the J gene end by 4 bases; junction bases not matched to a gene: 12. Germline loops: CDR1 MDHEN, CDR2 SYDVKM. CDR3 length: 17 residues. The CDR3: CASIPASGTGGNQPQHF. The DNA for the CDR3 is TGTGCCAGCATACCCGCGAGCGGGACAGGGGGTAATCAGCCCCAGCATTTT.

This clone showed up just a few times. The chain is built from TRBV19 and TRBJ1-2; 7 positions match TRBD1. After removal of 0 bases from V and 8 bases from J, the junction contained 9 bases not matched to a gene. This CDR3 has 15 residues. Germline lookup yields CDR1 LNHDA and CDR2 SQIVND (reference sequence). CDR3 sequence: CASSIDRDSYTGYTF. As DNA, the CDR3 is TGTGCCAGTAGTATAGACCGGGACAGTTATACGGGCTACACCTTC.

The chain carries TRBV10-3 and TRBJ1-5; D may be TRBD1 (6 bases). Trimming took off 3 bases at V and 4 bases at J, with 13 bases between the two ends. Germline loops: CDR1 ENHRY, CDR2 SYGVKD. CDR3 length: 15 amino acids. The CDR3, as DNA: TGTGCCATCAGTGAATCAGGGGCGGTGAATCAGCCCCAGCATTTT. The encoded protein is CAISESGAVNQPQHF.

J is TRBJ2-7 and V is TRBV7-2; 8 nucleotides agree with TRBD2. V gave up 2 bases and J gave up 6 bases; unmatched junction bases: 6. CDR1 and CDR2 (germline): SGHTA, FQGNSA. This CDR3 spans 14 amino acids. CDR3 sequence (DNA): TGTGCCAGCAGCTTATTTGGGACTAGGGGCGAGCAGTACTTC. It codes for CASSLFGTRGEQYF.

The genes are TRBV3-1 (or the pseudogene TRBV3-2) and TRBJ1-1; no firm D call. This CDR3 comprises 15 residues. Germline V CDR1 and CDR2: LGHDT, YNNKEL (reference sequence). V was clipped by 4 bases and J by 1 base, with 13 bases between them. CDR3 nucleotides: TGTGCCAGCAGCCTGTCCGCGGGAAAGAACACTGAAGCTTTCTTT. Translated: CASSLSAGKNTEAFF.

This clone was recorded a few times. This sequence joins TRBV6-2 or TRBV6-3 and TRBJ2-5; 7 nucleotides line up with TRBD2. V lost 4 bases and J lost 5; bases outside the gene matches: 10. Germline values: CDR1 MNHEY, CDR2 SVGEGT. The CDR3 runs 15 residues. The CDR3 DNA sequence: TGTGCCAGCAGTTCCTCTTCGGGGGGAAGGGAGACCCAGTACTTC. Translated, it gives CASSSSSGGRETQYF.

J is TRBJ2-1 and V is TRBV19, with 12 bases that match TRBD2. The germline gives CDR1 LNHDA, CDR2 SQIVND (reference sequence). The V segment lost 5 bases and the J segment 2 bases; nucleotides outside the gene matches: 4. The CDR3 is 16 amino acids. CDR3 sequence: CASSVGLAGPYNEQFF. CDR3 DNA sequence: TGTGCCAGTAGTGTCGGACTAGCGGGGCCCTACAATGAGCAGTTCTTC.

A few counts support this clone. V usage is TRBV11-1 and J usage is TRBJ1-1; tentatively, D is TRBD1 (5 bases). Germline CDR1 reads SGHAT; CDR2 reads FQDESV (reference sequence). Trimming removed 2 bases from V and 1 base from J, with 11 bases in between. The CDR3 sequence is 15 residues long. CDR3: CASSLFAGANTEAFF. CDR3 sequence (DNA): TGTGCCAGCAGCTTATTCGCTGGGGCGAACACTGAAGCTTTCTTT.

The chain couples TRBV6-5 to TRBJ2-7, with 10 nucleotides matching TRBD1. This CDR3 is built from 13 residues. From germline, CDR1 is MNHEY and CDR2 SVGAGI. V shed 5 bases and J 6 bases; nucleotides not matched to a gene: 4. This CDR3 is CASSRGTGAEQYF. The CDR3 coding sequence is TGTGCCAGCAGTCGAGGGACAGGGGCCGAGCAGTACTTC.

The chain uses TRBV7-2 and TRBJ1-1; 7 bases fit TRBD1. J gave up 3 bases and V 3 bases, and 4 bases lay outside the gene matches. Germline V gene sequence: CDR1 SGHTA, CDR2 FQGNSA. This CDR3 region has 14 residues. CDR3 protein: CASSFRGADTEAFF. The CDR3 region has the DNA TGTGCCAGCAGCTTCAGGGGGGCGGACACTGAAGCTTTCTTT. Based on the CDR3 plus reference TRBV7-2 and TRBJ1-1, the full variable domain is GAGVSQSPSNKVTEKGKDVELRCDPISGHTALYWYRQSLGQGLEFLIYFQGNSAPDKSGLPSDRFSAERTGGSVSTLTIQRTQQEDSAVYLCASSFRGADTEAFFGQGTRLTVV.

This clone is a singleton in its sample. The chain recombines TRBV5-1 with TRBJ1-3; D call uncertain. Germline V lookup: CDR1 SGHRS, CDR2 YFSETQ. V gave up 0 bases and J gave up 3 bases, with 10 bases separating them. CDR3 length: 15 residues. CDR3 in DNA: TGCGCCAGCAGCTTGGGGGAGTTAATTGGAAACACCATATATTTT. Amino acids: CASSLGELIGNTIYF.

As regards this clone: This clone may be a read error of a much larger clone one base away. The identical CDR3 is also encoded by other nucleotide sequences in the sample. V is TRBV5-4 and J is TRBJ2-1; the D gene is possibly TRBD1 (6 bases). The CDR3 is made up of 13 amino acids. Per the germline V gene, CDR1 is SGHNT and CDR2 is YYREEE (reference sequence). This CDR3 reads CASSLGANNEQFF. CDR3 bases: TGTGCCAGTAGCTTGGGGGCGAACAATGAGCAGTTCTTC.

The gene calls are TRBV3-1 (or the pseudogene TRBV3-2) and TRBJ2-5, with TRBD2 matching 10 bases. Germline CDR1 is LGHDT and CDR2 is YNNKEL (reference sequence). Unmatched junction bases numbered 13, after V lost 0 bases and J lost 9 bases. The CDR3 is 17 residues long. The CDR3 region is CASSQDISLAGAGAQYF. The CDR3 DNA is TGTGCCAGCAGCCAAGATATTTCGCTAGCGGGAGCTGGGGCCCAGTACTTC.

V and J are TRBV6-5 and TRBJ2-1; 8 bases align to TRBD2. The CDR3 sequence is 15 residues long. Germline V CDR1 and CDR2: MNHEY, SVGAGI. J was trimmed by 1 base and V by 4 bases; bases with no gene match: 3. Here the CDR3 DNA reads TGTGCCAGCAGTTCATCGGGAGGGTCCTACAATGAGCAGTTCTTC. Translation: CASSSSGGSYNEQFF.

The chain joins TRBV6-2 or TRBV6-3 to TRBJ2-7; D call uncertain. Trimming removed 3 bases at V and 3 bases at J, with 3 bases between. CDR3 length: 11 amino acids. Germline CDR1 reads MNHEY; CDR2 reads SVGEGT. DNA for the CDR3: TGTGCCAGCAGTTATCTCTACGAGCAGTACTTC. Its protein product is CASSYLYEQYF.

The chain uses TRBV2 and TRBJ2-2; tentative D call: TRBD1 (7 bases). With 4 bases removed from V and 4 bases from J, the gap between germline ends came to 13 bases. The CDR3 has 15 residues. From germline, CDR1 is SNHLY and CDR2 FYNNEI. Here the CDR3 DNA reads TGTGCCAGCAGTGTCGCAGGGGGGTTCACCGGGGAGCTGTTTTTT. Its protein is CASSVAGGFTGELFF.

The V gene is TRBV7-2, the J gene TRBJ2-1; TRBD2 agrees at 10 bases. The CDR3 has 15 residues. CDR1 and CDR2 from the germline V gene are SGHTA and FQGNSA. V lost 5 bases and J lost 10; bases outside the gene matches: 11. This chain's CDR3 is CASSQRGGRYGEQFF. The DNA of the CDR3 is TGTGCCAGCAGCCAGCGGGGGGGCCGGTATGGCGAGCAGTTCTTC.

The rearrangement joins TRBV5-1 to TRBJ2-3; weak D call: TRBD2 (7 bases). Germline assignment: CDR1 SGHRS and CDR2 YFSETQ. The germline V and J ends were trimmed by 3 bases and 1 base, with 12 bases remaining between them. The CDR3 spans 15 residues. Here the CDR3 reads CASSSAGARTDTQYF. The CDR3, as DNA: TGCGCCAGCAGCTCGGCGGGGGCTCGCACAGATACGCAGTATTTT.

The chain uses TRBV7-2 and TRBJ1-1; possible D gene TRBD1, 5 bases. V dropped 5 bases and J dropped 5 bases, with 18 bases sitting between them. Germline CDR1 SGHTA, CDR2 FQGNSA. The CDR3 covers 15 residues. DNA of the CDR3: TGTGCCAGCAGCCCTCCCGGGGGTGGGGGGACTGAAGCTTTCTTT. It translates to CASSPPGGGGTEAFF. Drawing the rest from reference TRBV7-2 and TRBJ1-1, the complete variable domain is GAGVSQSPSNKVTEKGKDVELRCDPISGHTALYWYRQSLGQGLEFLIYFQGNSAPDKSGLPSDRFSAERTGGSVSTLTIQRTQQEDSAVYLCASSPPGGGGTEAFFGQGTRLTVV.